The 20 T cell receptor beta chains given below trace back to one sample, sequenced in a study of cytomegalovirus exposure and HLA in healthy donors. It was with 60 Vbeta and 13 Jbeta primers that the PCR ran. Some clones are missing from TCRdb's copy, which holds only in-frame ones; the method was immunoSEQ multiplex PCR. Of 130,000 or so clones detected, around 80% appear once; the ten largest clones hold roughly 5%. What was sequenced was PBMCs. The source of these receptors is a man aged 25-40 years in good health and CMV-seronegative.

V is TRBV6-6 and J is TRBJ2-2; tentative D call: TRBD1 (5 bases). The V gene lost 5 bases and the J gene lost 3 bases, with 10 bases spanning the gap. The CDR3 loop spans 14 amino acids. Germline CDR1 reads MNHNY; CDR2 reads SVGAGI (reference sequence). The CDR3 here is CASSIGVDTGELFF. The CDR3, as DNA: TGTGCCAGCAGTATAGGGGTTGACACCGGGGAGCTGTTTTTT.

The chain employs TRBV6-1 and TRBJ1-1; tentatively, D is TRBD1 (6 bases). CDR1 and CDR2 (germline): MNHNS, SASEGT. The CDR3 consists of 14 residues. Trimming pared 7 bases from V and 4 bases from J, leaving 16 bases between. CDR3 sequence: CASNLQGLGTEAFF. The CDR3, as DNA: TGTGCCAGCAACCTACAGGGTTTGGGCACTGAAGCTTTCTTT.

The chain employs TRBV10-3 and TRBJ1-1, with 8 bases aligning to TRBD1. CDR3 size: 14 residues. The ends lost 6 bases at V and 1 base at J; junction bases unmatched: 4. Germline V lookup: CDR1 ENHRY, CDR2 SYGVKD. Here the CDR3 DNA reads TGTGCCATCAGGGACAGGGTTGCGAACACTGAAGCTTTCTTT. It is translated as CAIRDRVANTEAFF.

This clone was seen a few times. The CDR3 is CATSRVQNEKLFF. The CDR3 DNA reads TGTGCCACCAGCAGAGTCCAGAATGAAAAACTGTTTTTT. The chain uses TRBV15 and TRBJ1-4; no clear D gene. Germline-derived CDR1 and CDR2 are LNHNV and YYDKDF (reference sequence). CDR3 length: 13 amino acids. The ends were cut back, 1 base at V and 5 bases at J, with 5 bases in the middle.

The rearrangement joins TRBV7-9 to TRBJ2-7; TRBD1 agrees at 7 bases. Germline values: CDR1 SEHNR, CDR2 FQNEAQ (reference sequence). V shed 5 bases and J 0 bases; nucleotides not matched to a gene: 7. The CDR3 has 15 amino acids. The DNA for the CDR3 is TGTGCCAGCAGCCCCAGACAGGGCACCTCCTACGAGCAGTACTTC. This sequence encodes CASSPRQGTSYEQYF.

This rearrangement joins TRBV27 to TRBJ2-3; a possible D gene is TRBD1 (6 bases). Per germline, CDR1 MNHEY and CDR2 SMNVEV (reference sequence). CDR3 length equals 16 residues. V shed 3 bases and J shed 4 bases, with 17 bases lying between them. This chain's CDR3 is CASSFLGALRADTQYF. As DNA, the CDR3 is TGTGCCAGCAGTTTTTTGGGGGCGCTGAGGGCAGATACGCAGTATTTT.

The V call is TRBV29-1, the J call TRBJ1-4; D might be TRBD1 (6 bases). The V and J ends lost 7 bases and 7 bases respectively, with 10 bases between them. The CDR3 contains 11 residues. Germline CDR1 is SQVTM and CDR2 is ANQGSEA. The CDR3 sequence is CSAGVTEKLFF. The CDR3 DNA sequence: TGCAGCGCAGGGGTGACTGAAAAACTGTTTTTT. Variable domain in full (rest from reference TRBV29-1 and TRBJ1-4): SAVISQKPSRDICQRGTSLTIQCQVDSQVTMMFWYRQQPGQSLTLIATANQGSEATYESGFVIDKFPISRPNLTFSTLTVSNMSPEDSSIYLCSAGVTEKLFFGSGTQLSVL.

The chain uses TRBV9 and TRBJ2-7; a weak D match, TRBD2 (5 bases). V shed 3 bases and J shed 6 bases, with 10 bases lying between them. The CDR3 is 12 amino acids. CDR1 and CDR2 from the germline V gene are SGDLS and YYNGEE. CDR3 sequence: CASSGREGEQYF. The CDR3 nucleotides are TGTGCCAGCAGCGGTCGCGAGGGCGAGCAGTACTTC.

The chain combines TRBV5-6 with TRBJ1-2; the D gene is possibly TRBD1 (5 bases). Trimming took off 9 bases at V and 2 bases at J, with 11 bases between the two ends. CDR3 length: 12 residues. Looked up from germline, CDR1 is SGHDT and CDR2 is YYEEEE. For the CDR3, the DNA is TGTGCCACCGCCCAGGGCAACTATGGCTACACCTTC. Its protein product is CATAQGNYGYTF.

About this clone: Other DNA sequences in this sample translate to the same CDR3. The chain joins TRBV28 to TRBJ1-2, with D hard to call. The CDR3 extends over 15 amino acids. V was cut by 3 bases and J by 2 bases, with 13 bases left in between. Per the germline V gene, CDR1 is MDHEN and CDR2 is SYDVKM. The CDR3 DNA reads TGTGCCAGCAGTTTTGCCCGGGGAGTCAACTATGGCTACACCTTC. Protein product: CASSFARGVNYGYTF.

The CDR3 loop reads CASSQGVDNPKQYF. CDR3 DNA sequence: TGCGCCAGCAGCCAAGGAGTGGACAACCCTAAGCAGTATTTT. The chain combines TRBV4-1 with TRBJ2-3; the D gene is possibly TRBD1 (5 bases). V was shortened by 1 base and J by 11 bases, with 16 bases between the two germline ends. CDR1 is MGHRA and CDR2 is YSYEKL in the germline V gene. The CDR3 covers 14 residues.

The chain combines TRBV15 with TRBJ2-4, with 14 nucleotides matching TRBD2. The trim removed 5 bases at V and 3 bases at J, leaving 6 bases unmatched. Germline values: CDR1 LNHNV, CDR2 YYDKDF (reference sequence). There are 17 residues in the CDR3. The CDR3 sequence: CATSGTSGRSGKNIQYF. The CDR3 DNA sequence: TGTGCCACCAGCGGGACTAGCGGGAGATCTGGCAAAAACATTCAGTACTTC.

This chain connects TRBV7-2 to TRBJ2-5; D is ambiguous. The CDR3 extends over 12 amino acids. Germline CDR1 and CDR2: SGHTA and FQGNSA. V lost 5 bases, J lost 5 bases, and 9 bases lay in between. CDR3 sequence: CASSPYKETQYF. CDR3 coding DNA: TGTGCCAGCAGCCCGTACAAGGAGACCCAGTACTTC.

The chain uses TRBV5-1 and TRBJ1-2; D is undetermined. V was clipped by 1 base and J by 3 bases, with 7 bases between them. CDR3 size: 13 residues. CDR1 and CDR2 from the germline V gene are SGHRS and YFSETQ. CDR3 bases: TGCGCCAGCAGCTTGTCCCGGGACTATGGCTACACCTTC. This encodes CASSLSRDYGYTF.

V usage is TRBV10-3 and J usage is TRBJ1-2; unclear D gene. The germline CDR1 and CDR2 sequences are ENHRY and SYGVKD. The CDR3 is 13 amino acids. The V and J ends lost 10 bases and 3 bases respectively, with 15 bases between them. The CDR3 sequence: CATGELPYYGYTF. In nucleotides, the CDR3 is TGTGCCACCGGAGAGCTCCCCTACTATGGCTACACCTTC.

The chain joins TRBV5-5 to TRBJ2-5; 11 nucleotides align to TRBD1. The germline V gene encodes CDR1 SGHKS and CDR2 YYEKEE (reference sequence). There are 14 residues in the CDR3. The ends lost 4 bases at V and 5 bases at J; junction bases unmatched: 4. The CDR3 region is CASSPDRGRETQYF. CDR3 in DNA: TGTGCCAGCAGCCCGGACAGGGGGCGGGAGACCCAGTACTTC.

This rearrangement joins TRBV6-6 to TRBJ2-1, with TRBD1 matching 8 bases. The ends lost 5 bases at V and 1 base at J; junction bases unmatched: 1. The CDR3 spans 14 residues. In germline, CDR1 is MNHNY, CDR2 SVGAGI (reference sequence). In DNA, the CDR3 is TGTGCCAGCAGTCAGGGGGCTTCCTACAATGAGCAGTTCTTC. It codes for CASSQGASYNEQFF.

The V and J genes are TRBV7-2 and TRBJ2-7; D might be TRBD2 (6 bases). The germline V gene has CDR1 SGHTA and CDR2 FQGNSA. The CDR3 runs 14 residues. Trimming cost V 3 bases and J 2 bases, with 11 bases left between them. The CDR3 sequence: CASSLSGETYEQYF. DNA for the CDR3: TGTGCCAGCAGCTTGTCGGGGGAGACCTACGAGCAGTACTTC.

V and J are TRBV4-1 and TRBJ1-1; D is unresolved. The CDR3 covers 13 residues. V lost 4 bases and J lost 1, with 7 bases in between. Germline V gene data show CDR1 as MGHRA and CDR2 as YSYEKL. For the CDR3, the DNA is TGCGCCAGCAGCCTAACAGCGAACACTGAAGCTTTCTTT. It codes for CASSLTANTEAFF.

The V gene is TRBV7-2, the J gene TRBJ1-5; tentatively, D is TRBD1 (5 bases). Trimming took off 1 base at V and 7 bases at J, with 14 bases between the two ends. Germline V lookup: CDR1 SGHTA, CDR2 FQGNSA. This CDR3 has 15 amino acids. In DNA form, the CDR3 reads TGTGCCAGCAGCTTAGAGGGGCAGGGTAGGCAGCCCCAGCATTTT. Amino acid sequence: CASSLEGQGRQPQHF.